Following are 8 T cell receptor beta chains from one sample sequenced in a study of T cell responses to AZD1222 COVID-19 vaccine. Sequenced by immunoSEQ multiplex PCR; TCRdb stores in-frame clones only, minus some. The sample has roughly 140,000 clones; approximately 88% are singletons. The sequences come from peripheral blood, collected on day 0 of AZD1222 vaccination. These receptors came from an adult in good health.

The chain couples TRBV6-5 to TRBJ1-2, with D possibly being TRBD1 (5 bases). CDR3 size: 15 residues. V shed 0 bases and J shed 6 bases, with 14 bases lying between them. Germline values: CDR1 MNHEY, CDR2 SVGAGI. CDR3 nucleotide sequence: TGTGCCAGCAGTTACTCCGCGGGGGGACGGCATGGCTACACCTTC. Translated, it gives CASSYSAGGRHGYTF.

The chain employs TRBV27 and TRBJ2-7; TRBD1 matches at 9 bases. The germline CDR1 and CDR2 sequences are MNHEY and SMNVEV (reference sequence). Trimming cost V 3 bases and J 4 bases; bases outside gene matches: 10. The CDR3 consists of 16 residues. The chain's CDR3 is CASSLALGTGLYEQYF. In DNA form, the CDR3 reads TGTGCCAGCAGTTTGGCCTTGGGGACAGGGCTGTACGAGCAGTACTTC.

CDR3: CASSLDSYNSPLHF. The CDR3 DNA reads TGCGCCAGCAGCCTGGACTCCTATAATTCACCCCTCCACTTT. The chain carries TRBV5-1 and TRBJ1-6; D remains ambiguous. The V end lost 4 bases, the J end lost 0 bases, and 5 bases lay between the germline ends. CDR3 size: 14 residues. In germline, CDR1 is SGHRS, CDR2 YFSETQ.

The J gene is TRBJ2-1, the V gene TRBV7-2; a weak D match, TRBD2 (5 bases). Germline assignment: CDR1 SGHTA and CDR2 FQGNSA. The CDR3 runs 15 residues. V lost 0 bases to trimming and J lost 0 bases, with 6 bases between them. The CDR3 is CASSLAGSSYNEQFF. CDR3 DNA sequence: TGTGCCAGCAGCTTAGCGGGGAGCTCCTACAATGAGCAGTTCTTC.

The V gene is TRBV5-1, the J gene TRBJ1-1, with 8 bases lining up with TRBD1. V shed 4 bases, J shed 0 bases, and the junction held 5 bases outside the gene matches. The CDR3 extends over 15 amino acids. In germline, CDR1 is SGHRS, CDR2 YFSETQ. The CDR3 DNA sequence: TGCGCCAGCAGCCCCGGACAGGGAATGAACACTGAAGCTTTCTTT. Translated, it gives CASSPGQGMNTEAFF.

The V gene is TRBV5-1, the J gene TRBJ1-5; 7 bases map to TRBD1. The CDR3 has 16 amino acids. After removal of 0 bases from V and 7 bases from J, the junction contained 10 bases not matched to a gene. Germline loops: CDR1 SGHRS, CDR2 YFSETQ. CDR3 nucleotide sequence: TGCGCCAGCAGCTTGGCAGGAACAGGGGCAGGGCAGCCCCAGCATTTT. Protein: CASSLAGTGAGQPQHF.

This chain uses TRBV19 with TRBJ1-2; D remains unclear. Trimming took 4 bases from V and 5 from J, leaving 20 bases between them. The CDR3 is 16 residues long. Germline V gene lookup returns CDR1 LNHDA and CDR2 SQIVND (reference sequence). CDR3 amino acids: CASSSTTISAGYGYTF. CDR3 DNA: TGTGCCAGTAGTAGCACGACGATCTCGGCCGGGTATGGCTACACCTTC. Looking up the rest from reference TRBV19 and TRBJ1-2 gives the full variable domain: DGGITQSPKYLFRKEGQNVTLSCEQNLNHDAMYWYRQDPGQGLRLIYYSQIVNDFQKGDIAEGYSVSREKKESFPLTVTSAQKNPTAFYLCASSSTTISAGYGYTFGSGTRLTVV.

The V and J genes are TRBV19 and TRBJ2-7, with 7 positions matching TRBD1. V trimming: 10 bases; J trimming: 0 bases; junction bases outside the gene matches: 9. This CDR3 is 14 amino acids long. The germline V gene encodes CDR1 LNHDA and CDR2 SQIVND (reference sequence). CDR3 in amino acids: CATRDSLSSYEQYF. CDR3 nucleotides: TGTGCCACAAGGGACAGTCTCAGCTCCTACGAGCAGTACTTC.